Listed below are T cell receptor beta chains from one sample, sequenced in a study of cytomegalovirus exposure and HLA in healthy donors. The assay was immunoSEQ multiplex PCR, and TCRdb's table has in-frame clones only and misses some. The table lists about 140,000 clones, around three quarters of them singletons. The sequencing input was PBMCs. These receptors all stem from a man aged 40-49 years in good health and CMV-seropositive. The CDR3 runs from the conserved cysteine through the conserved F or W. A D gene is named only where the DNA matches it firmly. Size is omitted from some rows. Given values are once, few, many or a class for expanded clones.

V	J	D	size	CDR3	DNA
TRBV5-1	TRBJ2-1	TRBD1	.	CASTTALGTGISEQFF	TGCGCCAGCACCACTGCTTTAGGGACAGGGATCAGTGAGCAGTTCTTC
TRBV19	TRBJ2-3	TRBD1	.	CASTSTGLAVDTQYF	TGTGCCAGTACCTCGACAGGGTTGGCTGTGGATACGCAGTATTTT
TRBV6-5	TRBJ1-1	.	.	CASSRGGSNTEAFF	TGTGCCAGCTCACGGGGGGGGTCGAACACTGAAGCTTTCTTT
TRBV6-5	TRBJ1-2	.	.	CASSYSYQANYGYTF	TGTGCCAGCAGTTACTCGTATCAGGCTAACTATGGCTACACCTTC
TRBV19	TRBJ2-7	.	.	CASSIPGLTYEQYF	TGTGCCAGTAGTATCCCCGGTCTCACCTACGAGCAGTACTTC
TRBV10-3	TRBJ1-2	.	few	CATRPAGTSYGYTF	TGTGCCACCCGGCCCGCGGGGACCTCTTATGGCTACACCTTC
TRBV28	TRBJ1-6	.	.	CASSQGSHYNSPLHF	TGTGCCAGCAGTCAGGGCAGCCATTATAATTCACCCCTCCACTTT
TRBV5-1	TRBJ1-2	.	.	CASSLELDYGYTF	TGCGCCAGCAGCTTGGAACTGGACTATGGCTACACCTTC
TRBV7-9	TRBJ2-1	TRBD2	few	CASSSGLAANEQFF	TGTGCCAGCAGCTCGGGACTAGCAGCCAATGAGCAGTTCTTC
TRBV19	TRBJ1-1	TRBD1	.	CASMTGTDTEAFF	TGTGCCAGTATGACAGGGACCGACACTGAAGCTTTCTTT
TRBV5-4	TRBJ2-5	.	.	CASSLGGPRETQYF	TGTGCCAGCAGCTTGGGAGGGCCACGGGAGACCCAGTACTTC
TRBV7-2	TRBJ2-1	.	.	CASSLGPAESSYNEQFF	TGTGCCAGCAGCTTAGGGCCAGCGGAGAGCTCCTACAATGAGCAGTTCTTC
TRBV5-1	TRBJ2-3	TRBD2	.	CASSLLAGSTDTQYF	TGCGCCAGCAGCTTATTAGCGGGTAGCACAGATACGCAGTATTTT
TRBV5-6	TRBJ1-1	.	.	CASSFRGNTEAFF	TGTGCCAGCAGCTTCAGGGGGAACACTGAAGCTTTCTTT
TRBV11-2	TRBJ1-1	.	.	CASSLRRVAAFF	TGTGCCAGCAGCCTCCGGCGGGTGGCAGCTTTCTTT
TRBV6-1	TRBJ1-5	.	once	CASSEARQGNQPQHF	TGTGCCAGCAGTGAAGCGAGACAGGGCAATCAGCCCCAGCATTTT
TRBV7-9	TRBJ1-1	.	few	CASSLRQGNTEAFF	TGTGCCAGCAGCTTACGGCAGGGGAACACTGAAGCTTTCTTT
TRBV11-1	TRBJ2-7	.	few	CASMEGSSYEQYF	TGTGCCAGCATGGAGGGCAGCTCCTACGAGCAGTACTTC
TRBV18	TRBJ2-1	.	.	CASSPWAGADNEQFF	TGTGCCAGCTCACCTTGGGCTGGGGCCGACAATGAGCAGTTCTTC
TRBV6-1	TRBJ2-2	.	.	CASSEQMNTGELFF	TGTGCCAGCAGTGAACAAATGAACACCGGGGAGCTGTTTTTT
TRBV6-5	TRBJ1-2	TRBD1	.	CASSYGQGIGGYTF	TGTGCCAGCAGTTACGGACAGGGGATCGGTGGCTACACCTTC
TRBV2	TRBJ1-6	.	.	CASRREEGVNSPLHF	TGTGCCAGCAGACGAGAAGAGGGGGTTAATTCACCCCTCCACTTT
TRBV5-6	TRBJ1-2	TRBD1	.	CASSFWDRNYGYTF	TGTGCCAGCAGCTTTTGGGACAGAAACTATGGCTACACCTTC
TRBV7-8	TRBJ1-2	.	.	CASSLGTTGSTMGGYTF	TGTGCCAGCAGCTTGGGAACTACAGGGTCGACTATGGGTGGCTACACCTTC
TRBV9	TRBJ1-2	.	.	CASSVELTVNYGYTF	TGTGCCAGCAGCGTAGAACTGACTGTTAACTATGGCTACACCTTC
TRBV19	TRBJ1-2	TRBD1	once	CASSVLPGQVYGYTF	TGTGCCAGTAGTGTCCTTCCGGGACAGGTCTATGGCTACACCTTC
TRBV11-1	TRBJ2-7	.	few	CASSLELSSHEQYF	TGTGCCAGCAGCTTAGAACTTAGCTCTCACGAGCAGTACTTC
TRBV2	TRBJ1-1	TRBD1	.	CASRDRVTTEAFF	TGTGCCAGCAGGGACAGGGTAACAACTGAAGCTTTCTTT